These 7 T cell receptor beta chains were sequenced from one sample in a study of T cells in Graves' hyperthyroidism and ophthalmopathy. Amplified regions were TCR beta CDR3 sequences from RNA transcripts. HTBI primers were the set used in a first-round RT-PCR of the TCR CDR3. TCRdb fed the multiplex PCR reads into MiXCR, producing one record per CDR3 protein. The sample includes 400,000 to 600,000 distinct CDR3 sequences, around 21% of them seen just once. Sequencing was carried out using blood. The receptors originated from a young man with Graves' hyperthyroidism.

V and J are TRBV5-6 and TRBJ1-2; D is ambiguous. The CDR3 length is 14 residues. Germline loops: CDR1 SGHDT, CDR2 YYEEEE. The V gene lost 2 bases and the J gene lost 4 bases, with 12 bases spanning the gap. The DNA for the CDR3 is TGTGCCAGCAGCTTAGGAAATCCCTCCTATGGCTACACCTTC. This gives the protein CASSLGNPSYGYTF.

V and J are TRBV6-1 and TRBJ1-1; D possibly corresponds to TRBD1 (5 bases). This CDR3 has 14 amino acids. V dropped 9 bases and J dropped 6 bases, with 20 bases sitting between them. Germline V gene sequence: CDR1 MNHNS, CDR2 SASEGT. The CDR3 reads CASTGGPELAEAFF. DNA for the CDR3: TGTGCCAGTACAGGAGGCCCTGAACTGGCTGAAGCTTTCTTT.

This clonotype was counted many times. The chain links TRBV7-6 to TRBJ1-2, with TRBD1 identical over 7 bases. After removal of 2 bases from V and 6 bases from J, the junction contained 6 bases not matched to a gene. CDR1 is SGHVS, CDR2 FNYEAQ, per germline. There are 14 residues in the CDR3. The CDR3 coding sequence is TGTGCCAGCAGCTTAAGACAGGGTTTCAATGGCTACACCTTC. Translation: CASSLRQGFNGYTF.

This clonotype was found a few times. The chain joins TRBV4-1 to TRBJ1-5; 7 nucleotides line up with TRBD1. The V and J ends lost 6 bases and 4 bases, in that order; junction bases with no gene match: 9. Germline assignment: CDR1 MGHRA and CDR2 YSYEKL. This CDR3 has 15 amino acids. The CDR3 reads CASRSQTGLNQPQHF. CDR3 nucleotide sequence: TGCGCCAGCAGGTCCCAGACAGGGTTGAATCAGCCCCAGCATTTT.

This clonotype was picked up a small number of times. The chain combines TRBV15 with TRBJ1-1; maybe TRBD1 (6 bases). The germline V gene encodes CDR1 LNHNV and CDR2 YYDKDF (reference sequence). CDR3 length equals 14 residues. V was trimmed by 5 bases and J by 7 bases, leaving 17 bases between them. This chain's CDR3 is CATSATQGGGEAFF. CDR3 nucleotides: TGTGCCACCAGCGCTACCCAAGGGGGAGGTGAAGCTTTCTTT.

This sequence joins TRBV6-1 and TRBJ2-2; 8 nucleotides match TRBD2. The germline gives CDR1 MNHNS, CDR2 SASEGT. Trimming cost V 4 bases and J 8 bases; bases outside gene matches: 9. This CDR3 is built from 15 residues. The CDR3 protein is CASSGLLGGAGELFF. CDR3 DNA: TGTGCCAGCAGTGGATTGCTCGGGGGGGCTGGGGAGCTGTTTTTT.

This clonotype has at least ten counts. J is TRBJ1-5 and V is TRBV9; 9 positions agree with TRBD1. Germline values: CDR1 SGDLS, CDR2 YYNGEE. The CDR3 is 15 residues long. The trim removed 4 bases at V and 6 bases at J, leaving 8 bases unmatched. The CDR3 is CASSPGQGIFQPQHF. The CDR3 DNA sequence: TGTGCCAGCAGCCCGGGACAGGGCATTTTTCAGCCCCAGCATTTT.